This entry features one T cell receptor (beta chain) sequence. Its specificity is unknown. The PCR had 60 Vbeta and 13 Jbeta primers. The table came from immunoSEQ multiplex PCR; TCRdb's copy has only in-frame clones and leaves some out. Among 55,000 to 80,000 clones listed, approximately 81% were seen once. These data originate in a study of cytomegalovirus exposure and HLA in healthy donors. Study summary: Earlier work reported 117 million unique TCR beta sequences from about 179 million T cells.

Study-level points and caveats: Earlier analysis looked at TCR beta V segments, and most were productive about 87% or about 30% of the time.

V was cut by 8 bases and J by 6 bases, with 23 bases left in between. The CDR3 loop spans 16 amino acids. The germline V gene has CDR1 MNHNY and CDR2 SVGAGI (reference sequence). The genes are TRBV6-6 and TRBJ1-5, with D possibly being TRBD1 (6 bases). The receptor's source is a woman aged 30 to 39 in good health and CMV-seronegative. The sequenced material came from PBMCs. The CDR3 sequence: CASQYWTDSGSQPQHF. The CDR3 bases are TGTGCCAGCCAATACTGGACAGACAGCGGGAGTCAGCCCCAGCATTTT.